Given below is one T cell receptor beta chain in context. These data come from a study of blood T cell repertoires in COVID-19. Germline V CDR1 and CDR2: MNHNY, SVGAGI (reference sequence). V was clipped by 5 bases and J by 5 bases, with 10 bases between them. CDR3 length: 13 amino acids. Using immunoSEQ multiplex PCR, the repertoire was profiled, and TCRdb retains in-frame clones only, with some absent. The table lists about 330,000 clones, 89% of them singletons. The sequence derives from a man between 18 and 35 years old who had recovered from COVID-19. The specimen sequenced was peripheral blood. The chain employs TRBV6-6 and TRBJ2-1; tentatively, D is TRBD1 (6 bases). The CDR3 protein is CASSTQGNNEQFF. In DNA, the CDR3 is TGTGCCAGCAGTACACAGGGAAACAATGAGCAGTTCTTC.